This TCR beta chain derives from a study of human T cells and chemical hapten exposure (dated by TCRdb to the early 2020s). For the wider study: For sensitization, 2% DPC in acetone was applied to a roughly 2 cm by roughly 2 cm area of upper inner arm skin. Libraries were pooled for sequencing, and per-sample TCR yields varied mainly because of small differences in library volumes within the pool. Patients additionally received weekly therapeutic DPC doses to the scalp throughout the approximately 25-week study period. Alopecia areata with under or over 50% scalp involvement, alopecia totalis and alopecia universalis were represented in the patient cohort, which was mostly female. Blood for TCR sequencing was provided by twenty-nine alopecia patients at one to four time points (pre-sensitization, 2, 6 and 24 weeks). Patch tests used Finn chambers with 0.01% DPC on the upper back, scored after 6 days by International Contact Dermatitis Research Group standards. Blood samples were taken from patients before sensitization (week 0) and then at 2, 6 and about 24 weeks after DPC sensitization. In alopecia patients, the study followed how the peripheral blood TCR repertoire changed in vivo over primary and secondary sensitization to diphenylcyclopropenone (DPC), a hapten. The paper as a whole reports these results and caveats: After repeated subsampling, the strength of the expansion versus patch-test correlation and the threshold at which it became significant changed. DPC sensitization did not change the number of TCRs with a frequency above 1 in 1000, and there was no evidence of changes in global repertoire structure. All patients had alopecia, a presumed autoimmune disease, so their immune response might differ from that of healthy individuals. Compared with pre-sensitization or healthy control sets, expanded TCRs formed significantly more large CDR3 similarity clusters, which is consistent with antigen-driven responses. Patch test score was positively correlated with the number of PT1 expanded TCRs, with significance at thresholds 8, 16 and 32 but not at 4.

The protocol used for the library was RACE. TCRdb shows the sequencer as NextSeq 500. Library preparation attached unique molecular identifiers to individual cDNA molecules for quantitative, reproducible TCR counting. Each blood RNA sample was used to sequence both TCR alpha and TCR beta chains. Concerning the study's data processing: The median number of TCRs per sample was approximately 96,000, ranging from roughly 23,224 to 690,600. V, J and CDR3 annotation of the TCR reads was performed with the Decombinator software suite. To make PS versus PT1 abundance plots, every sample was subsampled to the same number of TCRs (28,000). Expanded TCRs were defined as absent before sensitization and observed at least eight times at the 2-week time point. In-frame beta chains were kept once TCRdb had trimmed the public reads at Q25 with fastp and called clones with MiXCR. A single entry per CDR3 protein holds the most common genes and DNA from its merged rows. The V and J calls come from TCRdb's annotation, not from the publication. The sample profile shows 250,000 or so distinct CDR3 sequences; over 7.5% of them were found once. Clones ranked in the top ten supply 1.2% of the sample.

The CDR3, from cysteine to phenylalanine, totals 15 residues. This entry keeps only the CDR3 DNA: 45 bases, framed from base 1. The CDR1 and CDR2 encoded by the germline V gene are SNHLY and FYNNEI. V is clipped by 8 bases and J by 0 bases, and the sequence between their germline boundaries is 13 bases long. Per the publication, the time point label means: pre-sensitization, week 0. The treatment or condition label of this sample denotes: therapeutic diphenylcyclopropenone sensitization with weekly scalp DPC. Blood at each patch-test visit was drawn before the patch test was applied. To be eligible, patients had to be aged 18 to 70, diagnosed with alopecia and judged suitable for DPC therapy, while pregnant patients were excluded. Unfractionated whole blood was collected in Tempus Blood RNA tubes, and total RNA was extracted from that blood. This clonotype was seen more than once but under ten times. Its antigen is currently not known. No base quality values were provided; no much bigger clone lies one nucleotide off.

The receptor was derived from a man between 18 and 35 years old with alopecia areata. Some clones in this sample may be carry-over from other donors' samples. Recombination linked TRBV2 to TRBJ2-2, and possibly TRBD1, on 5 matching bases. Sample: whole blood, taken in connection with sensitization to the hapten diphenylcyclopropenone (DPC). CDR3 region: CASLSDRTNTGELFF. The DNA is TGTGCCAGCCTAAGCGACAGAACGAACACCGGGGAGCTGTTTTTT.